This T cell receptor (beta chain) came from a study of blood T cell repertoires in COVID-19. The repertoire was sequenced with immunoSEQ multiplex PCR; TCRdb's copy has only in-frame clones and lacks some. The sample contains approximately 91,000 clones, roughly nine tenths of which appear only once. The sample comprised peripheral blood. This receptor was identified in a man between 65 and 79 years old with acute or convalescent COVID-19.

The CDR3 DNA reads as TGTGCCAGTACCGAACCTAGGGGCCTGAAGGGGGAAGCTTTCTTT. It yields the protein CASTEPRGLKGEAFF. The chain couples TRBV19 to TRBJ1-1; TRBD1 is a possible D gene (5 bases). Trimming left V 7 bases short and J 8 bases short, with 23 bases between. Germline-derived CDR1 and CDR2 are LNHDA and SQIVND (reference sequence). This CDR3 is 15 amino acids long.